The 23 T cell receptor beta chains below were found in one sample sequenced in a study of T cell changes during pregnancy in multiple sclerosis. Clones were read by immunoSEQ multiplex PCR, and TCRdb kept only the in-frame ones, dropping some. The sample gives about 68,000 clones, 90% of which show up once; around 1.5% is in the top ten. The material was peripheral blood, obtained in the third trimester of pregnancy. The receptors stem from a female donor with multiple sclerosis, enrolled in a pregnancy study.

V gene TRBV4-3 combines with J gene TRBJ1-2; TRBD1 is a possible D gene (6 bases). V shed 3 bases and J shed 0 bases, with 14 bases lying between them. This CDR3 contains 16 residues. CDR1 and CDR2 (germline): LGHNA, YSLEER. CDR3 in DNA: TGCGCCAGCAGCCACTTGGGGACAACACCTAACTATGGCTACACCTTC. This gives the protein CASSHLGTTPNYGYTF.

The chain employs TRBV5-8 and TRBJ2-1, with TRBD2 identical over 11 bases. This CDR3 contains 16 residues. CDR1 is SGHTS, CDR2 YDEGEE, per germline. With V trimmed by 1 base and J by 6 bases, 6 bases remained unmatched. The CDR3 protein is CASSLHLAGGFNEQFF. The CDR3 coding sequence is TGTGCCAGCAGCTTGCACCTAGCGGGGGGTTTCAATGAGCAGTTCTTC.

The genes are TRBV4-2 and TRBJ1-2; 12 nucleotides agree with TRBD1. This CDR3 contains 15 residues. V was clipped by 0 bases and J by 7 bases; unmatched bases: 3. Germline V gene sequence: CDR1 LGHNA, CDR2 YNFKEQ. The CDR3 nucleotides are TGTGCCAGCAGCCAAGATCGGGACAGGGGGCCTGGCTACACCTTC. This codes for CASSQDRDRGPGYTF.

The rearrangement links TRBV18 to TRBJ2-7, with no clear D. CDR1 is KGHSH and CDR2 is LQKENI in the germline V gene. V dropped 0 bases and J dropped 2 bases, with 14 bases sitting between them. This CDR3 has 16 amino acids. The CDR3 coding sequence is TGTGCCAGCTCACCACCTTCAACATTTTTAACCTACGAGCAGTACTTC. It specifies CASSPPSTFLTYEQYF.

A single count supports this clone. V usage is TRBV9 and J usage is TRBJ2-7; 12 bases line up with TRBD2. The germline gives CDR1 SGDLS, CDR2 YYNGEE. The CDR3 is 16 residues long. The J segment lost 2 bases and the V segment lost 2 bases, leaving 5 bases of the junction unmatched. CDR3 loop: CASSVLTSGGAYEQYF. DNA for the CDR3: TGTGCCAGCAGCGTTCTGACTAGCGGGGGAGCCTACGAGCAGTACTTC.

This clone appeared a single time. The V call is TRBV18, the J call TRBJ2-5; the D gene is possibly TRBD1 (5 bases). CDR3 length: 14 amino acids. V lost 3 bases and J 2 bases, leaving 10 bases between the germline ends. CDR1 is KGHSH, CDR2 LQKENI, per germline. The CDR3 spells CASSPPDNQETQYF. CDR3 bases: TGTGCCAGCTCACCCCCGGACAATCAAGAGACCCAGTACTTC. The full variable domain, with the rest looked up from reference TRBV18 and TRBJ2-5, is NAGVMQNPRHLVRRRGQEARLRCSPMKGHSHVYWYRQLPEEGLKFMVYLQKENIIDESGMPKERFSAEFPKEGPSILRIQQVVRGDSAAYFCASSPPDNQETQYFGPGTRLLVL.

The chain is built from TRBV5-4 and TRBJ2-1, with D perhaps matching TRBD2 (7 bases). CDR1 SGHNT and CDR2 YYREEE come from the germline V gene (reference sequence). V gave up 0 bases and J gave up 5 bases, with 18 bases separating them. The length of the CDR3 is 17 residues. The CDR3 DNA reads TGTGCCAGCAGCTTGGCCCGGGGGGCTCAAGGGGACAATGAGCAGTTCTTC. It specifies CASSLARGAQGDNEQFF.

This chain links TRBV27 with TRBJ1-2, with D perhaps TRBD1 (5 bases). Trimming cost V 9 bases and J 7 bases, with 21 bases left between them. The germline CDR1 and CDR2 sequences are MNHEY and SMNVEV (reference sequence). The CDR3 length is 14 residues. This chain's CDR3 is CASRVWAQQGGYTF. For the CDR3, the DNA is TGTGCCAGTAGAGTTTGGGCGCAGCAGGGTGGCTACACCTTC.

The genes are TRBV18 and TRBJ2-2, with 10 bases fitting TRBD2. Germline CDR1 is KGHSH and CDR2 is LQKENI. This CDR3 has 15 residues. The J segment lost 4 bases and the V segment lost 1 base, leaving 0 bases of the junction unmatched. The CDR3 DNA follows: TGTGCCAGCTCACCACTAGCGGGGGGCACCGGGGAGCTGTTTTTT. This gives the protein CASSPLAGGTGELFF.

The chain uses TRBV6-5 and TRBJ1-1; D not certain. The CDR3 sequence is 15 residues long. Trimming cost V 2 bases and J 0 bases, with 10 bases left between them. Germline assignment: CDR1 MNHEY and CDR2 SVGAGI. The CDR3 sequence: CASSYGPLLNTEAFF. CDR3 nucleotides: TGTGCCAGCAGTTACGGGCCCTTGTTGAACACTGAAGCTTTCTTT.

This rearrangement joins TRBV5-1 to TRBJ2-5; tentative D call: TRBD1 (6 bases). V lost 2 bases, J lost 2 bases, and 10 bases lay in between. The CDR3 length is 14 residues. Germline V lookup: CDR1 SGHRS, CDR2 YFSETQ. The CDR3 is CASSLGQRQETQYF. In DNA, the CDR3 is TGCGCCAGCAGCTTAGGACAGAGACAAGAGACCCAGTACTTC.

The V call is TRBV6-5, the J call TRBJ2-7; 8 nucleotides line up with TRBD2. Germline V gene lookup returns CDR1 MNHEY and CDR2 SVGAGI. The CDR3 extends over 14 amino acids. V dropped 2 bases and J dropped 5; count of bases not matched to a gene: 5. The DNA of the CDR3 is TGTGCCAGCAGTTACAGCGGGAGTATCAACGAGCAGTACTTC. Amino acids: CASSYSGSINEQYF.

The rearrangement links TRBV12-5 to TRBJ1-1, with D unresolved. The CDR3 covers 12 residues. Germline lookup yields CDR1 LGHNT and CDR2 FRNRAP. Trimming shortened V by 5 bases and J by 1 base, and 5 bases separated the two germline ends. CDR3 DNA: TGTGCTAGTGGTCGGTGGAACACTGAAGCTTTCTTT. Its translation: CASGRWNTEAFF.

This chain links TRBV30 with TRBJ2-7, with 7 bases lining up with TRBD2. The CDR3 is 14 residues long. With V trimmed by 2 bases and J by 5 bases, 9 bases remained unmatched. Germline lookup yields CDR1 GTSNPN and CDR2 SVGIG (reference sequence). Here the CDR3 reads CAWSPGGLGNEQYF. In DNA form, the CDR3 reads TGTGCCTGGAGTCCGGGGGGTCTCGGCAACGAGCAGTACTTC.

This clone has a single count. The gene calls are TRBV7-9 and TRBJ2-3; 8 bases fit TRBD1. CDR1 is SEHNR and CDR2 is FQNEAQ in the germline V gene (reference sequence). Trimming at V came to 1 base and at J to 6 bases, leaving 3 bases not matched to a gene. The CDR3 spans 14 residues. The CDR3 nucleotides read TGTGCCAGCAGCTTAGAGGGGACAGGTGATACGCAGTATTTT. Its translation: CASSLEGTGDTQYF.

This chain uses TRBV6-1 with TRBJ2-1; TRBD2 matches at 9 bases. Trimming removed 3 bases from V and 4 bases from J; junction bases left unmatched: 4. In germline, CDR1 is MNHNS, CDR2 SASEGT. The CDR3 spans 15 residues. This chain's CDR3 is CASSDQAGGYNEQFF. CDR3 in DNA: TGTGCCAGCAGTGATCAGGCGGGGGGGTACAATGAGCAGTTCTTC.

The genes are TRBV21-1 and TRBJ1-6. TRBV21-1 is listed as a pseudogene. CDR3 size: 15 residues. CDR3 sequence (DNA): TGTGCCAGCAGCAAAAGGAGGGGTTTAGGTTCACCCCTCCACTTT. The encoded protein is CASSKRRGLGSPLHF.

In DNA, the CDR3 is TGTGCCAGCAGCTTAGATAGGACAGGGGGCAATCAGCCCCAGCATTTT. This encodes CASSLDRTGGNQPQHF. The rearrangement uses TRBV7-2 and TRBJ1-5; TRBD1 matches at 9 bases. Germline-derived CDR1 and CDR2 are SGHTA and FQGNSA. This CDR3 is 16 amino acids long. V dropped 1 base and J dropped 2; count of bases not matched to a gene: 3.

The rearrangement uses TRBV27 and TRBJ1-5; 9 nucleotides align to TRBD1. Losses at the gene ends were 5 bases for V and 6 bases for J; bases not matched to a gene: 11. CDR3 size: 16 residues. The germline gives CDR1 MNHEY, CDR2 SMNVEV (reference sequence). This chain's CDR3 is CASSPDNRGPSQPQHF. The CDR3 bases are TGTGCCAGCAGTCCCGACAACAGGGGGCCCAGTCAGCCCCAGCATTTT.

The CDR3 protein is CASSQGYSQGNGYEQYF. CDR3 coding DNA: TGCGCCAGCAGCCAAGGGTATTCACAGGGTAATGGATACGAGCAGTACTTC. The chain joins TRBV4-3 to TRBJ2-7; tentative D call: TRBD1 (6 bases). There are 17 residues in the CDR3. Per germline, CDR1 LGHNA and CDR2 YSLEER. Trimming took 1 base from V and 4 from J, leaving 20 bases between them.

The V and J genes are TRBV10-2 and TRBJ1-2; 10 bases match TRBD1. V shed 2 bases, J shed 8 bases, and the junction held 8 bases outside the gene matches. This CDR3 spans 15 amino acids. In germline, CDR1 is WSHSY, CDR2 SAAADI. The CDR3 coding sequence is TGCGCCAGCAGTGAGAACGACAGGGGGCGAGGCGGCTACACCTTC. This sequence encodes CASSENDRGRGGYTF.

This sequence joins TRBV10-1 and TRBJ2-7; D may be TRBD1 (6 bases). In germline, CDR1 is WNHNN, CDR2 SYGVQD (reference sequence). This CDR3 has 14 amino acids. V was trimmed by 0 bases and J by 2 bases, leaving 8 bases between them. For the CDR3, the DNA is TGCGCCAGCAGTGAGTCAACAGGGACCTACGAGCAGTACTTC. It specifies CASSESTGTYEQYF.

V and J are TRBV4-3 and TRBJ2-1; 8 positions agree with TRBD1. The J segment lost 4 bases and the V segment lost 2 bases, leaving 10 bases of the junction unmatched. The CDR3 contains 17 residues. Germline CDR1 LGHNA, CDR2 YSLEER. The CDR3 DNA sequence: TGCGCCAGCAGCCAACAGCCTCTTCGGGACAGGTACAATGAGCAGTTCTTC. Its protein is CASSQQPLRDRYNEQFF.